A selection of T cell receptor beta chains follows, all from one sample in a study of control samples from healthy donors and cancer patients. Profiling relied on immunoSEQ multiplex PCR, and the TCRdb table lists in-frame clones only, not all of them. The data contain almost 90,000 clones, about 85% of them singletons. The sequencing sample was made of blood. All receptors come from a woman aged 40 to 50 in good health. CDR3s include the opening cysteine and the closing phenylalanine or tryptophan.

TRBJ2-7	TRBV6-5	CASTDGANRQGEQYF
TRBJ1-6	TRBV2	CASSVSGGSRSPLHF
TRBJ1-2	TRBV7-2	CASSLAGGRGYGYTF
TRBJ1-2	TRBV10-3	CAIGTEKLWYGYTF
TRBJ1-1	TRBV5-1	CASSAPNSTENTEAFF
TRBJ1-4	TRBV4-3	CASSLDVVGINNEKLFF
TRBJ1-2	TRBV2	CASSATRDRANNYGYTF
TRBJ2-2	TRBV4-3	CASSQGSGNTGELFF
TRBJ1-6	TRBV5-1	CASSLGQGVYNSPLHF
TRBJ1-2	TRBV6-1	CASSESWGVYGYTF
TRBJ2-7	TRBV5-1	CASSSDRITYEQYF
TRBJ2-7	TRBV5-5	CASSTIGQADYEQYF
TRBJ1-5	TRBV24-1	CATSTGGNNQPQHF
TRBJ1-1	TRBV4-2	CASRRDRGTNTEAFF
TRBJ2-7	TRBV6-5	CASSYSKAGGLYEQYF
TRBJ1-1	TRBV5-1	CASSFMTENTEAFF
TRBJ2-1	TRBV21-1	CASSKFQPPNEQFF
TRBJ2-2	TRBV7-2	CASSLFAGELFF
TRBJ1-2	TRBV19	CASSIDTGLYGYTF
TRBJ2-7	TRBV6-5	CASMFRGSDEQYF
TRBJ1-6	TRBV19	CASARGVPGTGVSPLHF
TRBJ2-1	TRBV24-1	CATSDNRGPVSYNEQFF
TRBJ1-2	TRBV29-1	CSVSSGTGGNYGYTF
TRBJ1-3	TRBV3-1/TRBV3-2	CASSQDPGQLGNTIYF
TRBJ1-5	TRBV12-3/TRBV12-4	CASTLGNQPQHF
TRBJ2-7	TRBV4-1	CASSQDGTGNYEQYF
TRBJ1-3	TRBV11-1	CASSLGDSSGNTIYF
TRBJ1-1	TRBV29-1	CSAREGDTEAFF
TRBJ2-3	TRBV19	CASTWRGGGASTDTQYF
TRBJ1-5	TRBV12-3/TRBV12-4	CASSLRGDQPQHF
TRBJ2-7	TRBV2	CASTGNSYEQYF
TRBJ2-5	TRBV7-9	CASSLGPGETQYF
TRBJ1-3	TRBV9	CASSEDPLDSGNTIYF
TRBJ2-3	TRBV3-1/TRBV3-2	CASSPTGLAGGTQYF
TRBJ2-1	TRBV13	CASSFTREDEQFF
TRBJ2-7	TRBV9	CASSLGQGAGEQYF
TRBJ2-1	TRBV4-1	CASSQSPGLAGGRFRNEQFF
TRBJ2-1	TRBV27	CASSEYGGRNNEQFF
TRBJ2-7	TRBV18	CASSPTGVSYEQYF
TRBJ2-3	TRBV7-8	CASSFRTSGTDTQYF
TRBJ1-2	TRBV6-5	CASSYSRSYGYTF
TRBJ1-1	TRBV20-1	CSASSVVNTEAFF
TRBJ1-1	TRBV11-3	CASSRRDRGEAFF
TRBJ1-1	TRBV6-6	CASSYGASRNTEAFF
TRBJ2-7	TRBV6-5	CASGDHEQYF